The entry that follows covers one T cell receptor (beta chain) sequence. Its antigen is undetermined. Healthy donors of bone marrow made up the group. The PCR had 60 Vbeta and 13 Jbeta primers. Clones were sequenced by immunoSEQ multiplex PCR, and TCRdb holds only the in-frame ones, with some missing. The sample records some 200,000 clones, 70% to 80% being singletons. These data are taken from a study of cytomegalovirus exposure and HLA in healthy donors. General observations from the study: Published work reported that the classifier diagnosed cytomegalovirus status with high specificity and sensitivity. In a later analysis, TCR beta V- and J-gene trimming showed a link to a missense DCLRE1C variant.

The CDR3 totals 14 residues. Trimming removed 4 bases at V and 3 bases at J, with 9 bases between. CDR1 and CDR2 (germline): MNHNS, SASEGT. This sequence was found in a woman aged 50 to 60 in good health and CMV-seronegative. The chain combines TRBV6-1 with TRBJ2-2, with D possibly TRBD1 on 5 matching bases. The source material was PBMCs. Written as DNA, the CDR3 is TGTGCCAGCAGTGCCTTGACAGACACCGGGGAGCTGTTTTTT. Its protein is CASSALTDTGELFF.